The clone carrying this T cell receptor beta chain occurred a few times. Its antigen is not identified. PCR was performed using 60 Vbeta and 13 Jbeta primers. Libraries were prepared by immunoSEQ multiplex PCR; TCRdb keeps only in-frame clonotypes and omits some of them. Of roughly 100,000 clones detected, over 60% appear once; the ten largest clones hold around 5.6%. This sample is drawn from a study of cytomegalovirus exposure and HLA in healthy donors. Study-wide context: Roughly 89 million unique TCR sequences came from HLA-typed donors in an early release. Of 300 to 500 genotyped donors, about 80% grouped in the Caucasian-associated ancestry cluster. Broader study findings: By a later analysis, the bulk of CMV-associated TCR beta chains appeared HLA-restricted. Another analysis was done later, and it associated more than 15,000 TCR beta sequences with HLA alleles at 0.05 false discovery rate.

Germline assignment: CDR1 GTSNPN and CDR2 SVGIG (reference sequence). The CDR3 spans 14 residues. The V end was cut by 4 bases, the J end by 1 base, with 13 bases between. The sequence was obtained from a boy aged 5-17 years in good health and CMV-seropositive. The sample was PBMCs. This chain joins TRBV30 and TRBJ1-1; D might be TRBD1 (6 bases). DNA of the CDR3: TGTGCCTGGAACAAGGACAGCTGGAACACTGAAGCTTTCTTT. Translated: CAWNKDSWNTEAFF.